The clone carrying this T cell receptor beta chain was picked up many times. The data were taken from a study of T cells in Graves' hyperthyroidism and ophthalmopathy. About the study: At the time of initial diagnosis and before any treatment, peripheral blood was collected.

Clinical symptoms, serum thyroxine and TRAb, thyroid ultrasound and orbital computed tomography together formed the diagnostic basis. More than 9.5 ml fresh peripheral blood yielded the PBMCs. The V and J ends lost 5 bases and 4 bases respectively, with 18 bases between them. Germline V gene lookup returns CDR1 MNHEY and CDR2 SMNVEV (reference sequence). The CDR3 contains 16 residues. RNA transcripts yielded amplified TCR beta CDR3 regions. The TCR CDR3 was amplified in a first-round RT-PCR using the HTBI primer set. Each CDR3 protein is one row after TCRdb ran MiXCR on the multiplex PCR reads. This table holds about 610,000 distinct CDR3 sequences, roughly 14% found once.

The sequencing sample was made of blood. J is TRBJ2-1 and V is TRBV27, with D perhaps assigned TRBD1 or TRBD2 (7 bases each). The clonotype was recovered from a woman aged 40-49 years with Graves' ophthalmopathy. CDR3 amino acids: CASSASPGGVYNEQFF. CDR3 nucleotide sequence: TGTGCCAGCAGTGCTTCCCCAGGGGGGGTATACAATGAGCAGTTCTTC.